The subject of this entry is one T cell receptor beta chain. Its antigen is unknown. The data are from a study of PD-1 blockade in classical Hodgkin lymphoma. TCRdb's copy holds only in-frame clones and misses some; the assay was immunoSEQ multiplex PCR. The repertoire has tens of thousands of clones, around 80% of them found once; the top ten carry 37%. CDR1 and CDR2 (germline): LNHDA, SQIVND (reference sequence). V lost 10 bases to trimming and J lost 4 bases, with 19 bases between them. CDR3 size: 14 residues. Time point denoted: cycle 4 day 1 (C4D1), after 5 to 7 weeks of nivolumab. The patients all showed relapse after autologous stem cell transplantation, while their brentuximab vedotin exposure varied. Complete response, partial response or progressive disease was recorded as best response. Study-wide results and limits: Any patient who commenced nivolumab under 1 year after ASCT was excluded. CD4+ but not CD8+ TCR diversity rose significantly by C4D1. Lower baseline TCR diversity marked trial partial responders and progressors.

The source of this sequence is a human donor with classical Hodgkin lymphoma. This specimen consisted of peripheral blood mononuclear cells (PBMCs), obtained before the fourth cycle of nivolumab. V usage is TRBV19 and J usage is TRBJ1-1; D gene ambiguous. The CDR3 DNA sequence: TGTGCCACCCTTAGTTCCCCGGGCGGCACTGAAGCTTTCTTT. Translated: CATLSSPGGTEAFF.